This is a list of T cell receptor beta chains from one sample in a study of blood T cell repertoires in COVID-19. Some clones are missing from TCRdb's copy, which holds only in-frame ones; the method was immunoSEQ multiplex PCR. The table records roughly 300,000 clones, under 90% of them present only once. Material: PBMCs or T cells enriched from blood (not recorded which). The receptors stem from a woman aged 18-29 years who had recovered from COVID-19. CDR3s include the opening cysteine and the closing phenylalanine or tryptophan. A D gene is named only where the DNA matches it firmly. Where a row states a size, it is once, few, many or the class of an expanded clone; other rows omit it.

J gene: TRBJ1-2
D gene: -
V gene: TRBV7-9
clone size: -
CDR3 DNA: TGTGCCAGCAGCTTAACAGGCCTTTATAACTATGGCTACACCTTC
CDR3 protein: CASSLTGLYNYGYTF

J gene: TRBJ1-2
D gene: -
V gene: TRBV30
clone size: -
CDR3 DNA: TGTGCCTGGGAAATCGCAGGGAACTATGGCTACACCTTC
CDR3 protein: CAWEIAGNYGYTF

J gene: TRBJ2-1
D gene: TRBD2
V gene: TRBV2
clone size: -
CDR3 DNA: TGTGCCAGCACGTCCGAGAGGTTTGGCGCGGGGGGGAATGAGCAGTTCTTC
CDR3 protein: CASTSERFGAGGNEQFF

J gene: TRBJ1-4
D gene: TRBD1
V gene: TRBV9
clone size: -
CDR3 DNA: TGTGCCAGCAGCGCCTGGACAGGGGAGCTACCTAATGAAAAACTGTTTTTT
CDR3 protein: CASSAWTGELPNEKLFF

J gene: TRBJ1-3
D gene: -
V gene: TRBV7-9
clone size: once
CDR3 DNA: TGTGCCAGCAGCTTGGCAACCTCTGGAAACACCATATATTTT
CDR3 protein: CASSLATSGNTIYF

J gene: TRBJ2-7
D gene: -
V gene: TRBV30
clone size: -
CDR3 DNA: TGTGCCTGGAGTGTAGGCAGGGCTCCTTACGAGCAGTACTTC
CDR3 protein: CAWSVGRAPYEQYF

J gene: TRBJ2-1
D gene: TRBD2
V gene: TRBV2
clone size: -
CDR3 DNA: TGTGCCAGCAGTGAAAGAGTAGCGGGGGGGGTTTTCAATGAGCAGTTCTTC
CDR3 protein: CASSERVAGGVFNEQFF

J gene: TRBJ1-5
D gene: -
V gene: TRBV18
clone size: -
CDR3 DNA: TGTGCCAGCTCACCCTCCGTATTCAATCAGCCCCAGCATTTT
CDR3 protein: CASSPSVFNQPQHF

J gene: TRBJ2-3
D gene: -
V gene: TRBV3-1/TRBV3-2
clone size: -
CDR3 DNA: TGTGCCAGCAGATCAGCGGGCGGGAAAGATACGCAGTATTTT
CDR3 protein: CASRSAGGKDTQYF

J gene: TRBJ1-1
D gene: -
V gene: TRBV12-3/TRBV12-4
clone size: -
CDR3 DNA: TGTGCCAGCAGTTCCTTTATGAACACTGAAGCTTTCTTT
CDR3 protein: CASSSFMNTEAFF

J gene: TRBJ2-7
D gene: TRBD2
V gene: TRBV3-1/TRBV3-2
clone size: many
CDR3 DNA: TGTGCCAGCAGCCGTCGCGGGGGGGCCCCCTACGAGCAGTACTTC
CDR3 protein: CASSRRGGAPYEQYF

J gene: TRBJ2-1
D gene: -
V gene: TRBV4-1
clone size: -
CDR3 DNA: TGCGCCAGCAGCCTCCGAGGGGGGGGGTACTACAATGAGCAGTTCTTC
CDR3 protein: CASSLRGGGYYNEQFF

J gene: TRBJ1-3
D gene: -
V gene: TRBV28
clone size: -
CDR3 DNA: TGTGCCAGCAGTTCTCCTGTGTTACAGGACCCCTCTGGAAACACCATATATTTT
CDR3 protein: CASSSPVLQDPSGNTIYF

J gene: TRBJ2-7
D gene: TRBD1
V gene: TRBV28
clone size: -
CDR3 DNA: TGTGCCAGCCAGAGGGGGCCCTCCTACGAGCAGTACTTC
CDR3 protein: CASQRGPSYEQYF

J gene: TRBJ2-5
D gene: TRBD2
V gene: TRBV7-3
clone size: -
CDR3 DNA: TGTGCCAGCAGCCCGGGTCCGACTAGCGGGGGCCTCCCGGAGACCCAGTACTTC
CDR3 protein: CASSPGPTSGGLPETQYF

J gene: TRBJ1-5
D gene: -
V gene: TRBV5-1
clone size: -
CDR3 DNA: TGCGCCAGCAGCTTGTTTTCAGGGGGCAATCAGCCCCAGCATTTT
CDR3 protein: CASSLFSGGNQPQHF

J gene: TRBJ1-1
D gene: -
V gene: TRBV4-2
clone size: -
CDR3 DNA: TGTGCCAGCAGCCAAGACGTTGGGGGGGCTGAAGCTTTCTTT
CDR3 protein: CASSQDVGGAEAFF

J gene: TRBJ2-3
D gene: -
V gene: TRBV11-3
clone size: -
CDR3 DNA: TGTGCCAGCAGCTTAGAAGGGGAAGATACGCAGTATTTT
CDR3 protein: CASSLEGEDTQYF

J gene: TRBJ2-3
D gene: TRBD2
V gene: TRBV9
clone size: -
CDR3 DNA: TGTGCCAGCAGCGTAGGGATTGGGAGCGGGAGTGCGACAGATACGCAGTATTTT
CDR3 protein: CASSVGIGSGSATDTQYF

J gene: TRBJ2-1
D gene: TRBD2
V gene: TRBV19
clone size: -
CDR3 DNA: TGTGCCAGTAGCCAACTAGCGGGGGCCTACAATGAGCAGTTCTTC
CDR3 protein: CASSQLAGAYNEQFF

J gene: TRBJ2-3
D gene: TRBD2
V gene: TRBV10-3
clone size: -
CDR3 DNA: TGTGCCATCAGTGATAGCGGGGGGTCACGAACTAGCACAGATACGCAGTATTTT
CDR3 protein: CAISDSGGSRTSTDTQYF

J gene: TRBJ2-7
D gene: TRBD2
V gene: TRBV3-1/TRBV3-2
clone size: many
CDR3 DNA: TGTGCCAGCAGCCAAGTGGGGACTAGCTCCTACGAGCAGTACTTC
CDR3 protein: CASSQVGTSSYEQYF

J gene: TRBJ2-1
D gene: -
V gene: TRBV7-9
clone size: -
CDR3 DNA: TGTGCCAGCCTCGGCGGTCCGGGAAGCTCCTACAATGAGCAGTTCTTC
CDR3 protein: CASLGGPGSSYNEQFF

J gene: TRBJ1-2
D gene: TRBD1
V gene: TRBV6-7
clone size: -
CDR3 DNA: TGTGCCAGCAGCAGGGGGATAAACTATGGCTACACCTTC
CDR3 protein: CASSRGINYGYTF

J gene: TRBJ2-1
D gene: -
V gene: TRBV5-6
clone size: -
CDR3 DNA: TGTGCCAGCCACGAGAACTACAATGAGCAGTTCTTC
CDR3 protein: CASHENYNEQFF

J gene: TRBJ1-1
D gene: -
V gene: TRBV30
clone size: -
CDR3 DNA: TGTGCCTGGAGGATGGAGTGGAACACTGAAGCTTTCTTT
CDR3 protein: CAWRMEWNTEAFF

J gene: TRBJ2-5
D gene: TRBD1
V gene: TRBV10-1
clone size: -
CDR3 DNA: TGCGCCAGCAGAAGACAGGGAGTATTTCAAGAGACCCAGTACTTC
CDR3 protein: CASRRQGVFQETQYF

J gene: TRBJ2-2
D gene: -
V gene: TRBV7-3
clone size: -
CDR3 DNA: TGTGCCAGCTCGCTAGCCGAGGCCGGGGAGCTGTTTTTT
CDR3 protein: CASSLAEAGELFF

J gene: TRBJ2-2
D gene: -
V gene: TRBV24-1
clone size: -
CDR3 DNA: TGTGCCACCAGTGTCGGCCGGGAACCCGGGGAGCTGTTTTTT
CDR3 protein: CATSVGREPGELFF

J gene: TRBJ1-2
D gene: -
V gene: TRBV5-1
clone size: -
CDR3 DNA: TGCGCCAGCAGCTTGGAGGGAGGGCCTCTAGGCTATGGCTACACCTTC
CDR3 protein: CASSLEGGPLGYGYTF

J gene: TRBJ2-2
D gene: -
V gene: TRBV19
clone size: -
CDR3 DNA: TGTGCCAGTAGTCTAGCGTCCACCGGGGAGCTGTTTTTT
CDR3 protein: CASSLASTGELFF

J gene: TRBJ1-2
D gene: -
V gene: TRBV2
clone size: -
CDR3 DNA: TGTGCCAGCAGTGATGGGCAGGGCTATGGCTACACCTTC
CDR3 protein: CASSDGQGYGYTF

J gene: TRBJ1-3
D gene: -
V gene: TRBV6-6
clone size: -
CDR3 DNA: TGTGCCAGCAGTGTGGACAGCGTCTCTGGAAACACCATATATTTT
CDR3 protein: CASSVDSVSGNTIYF

J gene: TRBJ2-5
D gene: -
V gene: TRBV3-1/TRBV3-2
clone size: -
CDR3 DNA: TGTGCCAGCAGCCAAGTGGAGGCCGCTGAGACCCAGTACTTC
CDR3 protein: CASSQVEAAETQYF

J gene: TRBJ1-1
D gene: -
V gene: TRBV10-3
clone size: -
CDR3 DNA: TGTGCCATCAGTGAGCAGACAGGGAACACTGAAGCTTTCTTT
CDR3 protein: CAISEQTGNTEAFF

J gene: TRBJ1-6
D gene: TRBD1
V gene: TRBV7-7
clone size: -
CDR3 DNA: TGTGCTAGCAGCTTAGCGGGGCCCACAGGGGGCGCGGGTAATTCACCCCTCCACTTT
CDR3 protein: CASSLAGPTGGAGNSPLHF

J gene: TRBJ2-5
D gene: -
V gene: TRBV5-1
clone size: -
CDR3 DNA: TGCGCCAGCAGCTTGGACTGGGGGCCTGGGGAGACCCAGTACTTC
CDR3 protein: CASSLDWGPGETQYF

J gene: TRBJ2-1
D gene: -
V gene: TRBV25-1
clone size: -
CDR3 DNA: TGTGCCAGCAGCCCCAGCTCCTACAATGAGCAGTTCTTC
CDR3 protein: CASSPSSYNEQFF

J gene: TRBJ1-2
D gene: -
V gene: TRBV6-5
clone size: once
CDR3 DNA: TGTGCCAGCAGCCCCAGTGCGGGGGTGGGCTATGGCTACACCTTC
CDR3 protein: CASSPSAGVGYGYTF

J gene: TRBJ2-5
D gene: TRBD1
V gene: TRBV6-5
clone size: -
CDR3 DNA: TGTGCCAGCAGTTATGCAGGGGGCATAGAGACCCAGTACTTC
CDR3 protein: CASSYAGGIETQYF

J gene: TRBJ1-1
D gene: -
V gene: TRBV28
clone size: -
CDR3 DNA: TGTGCCAGCAGGCCCCCGAGGAAAAACGGTGAAGCTTTCTTT
CDR3 protein: CASRPPRKNGEAFF